This T cell receptor (beta chain) came from a study of Ad26.COV2.S vaccination and SARS-CoV-2 variants. Study conclusions and caveats: Vaccine recipients surpassed placebo recipients in spike-specific TCR breadth. Similar non-spike TCR breadth was seen in vaccine and placebo recipients. Once vaccination had occurred, spike-specific CD8+ and CD4+ T cell responses reportedly showed substantial breadth. From the TCR breadth and depth analyses, total T cell responses may have been underestimated.

The method was immunoSEQ multiplex PCR; TCRdb's version includes in-frame clones alone and lacks a portion of them. The sample contains 300,000 to 450,000 clones, under 95% of which appear only once. V shed 3 bases and J 7 bases; nucleotides not matched to a gene: 11. The CDR3 loop spans 15 amino acids. Germline lookup yields CDR1 SGHDN and CDR2 FVKESK. This clone was recorded once. What it binds is not known. The chain links TRBV14 to TRBJ2-7, with TRBD1 identical over 8 bases. The material sequenced was peripheral blood, taken after recovery from COVID-19. The origin of this receptor is a human donor who had recovered from COVID-19. The CDR3 coding sequence is TGTGCCAGCAGCCATAGGACAGGGACCCTAAGGGAGCAGTACTTC. Its protein product is CASSHRTGTLREQYF.